A single sample gave rise to the 21 T cell receptor beta chains below, sequenced in a study of shared clonotypes between healthy human individuals. The data were produced by immunoSEQ multiplex PCR, yet TCRdb's version contains in-frame clones alone and is incomplete. The sample has 1.5 million to 2.5 million clones; approximately 95% are singletons. CD45RO negativity and positive selection for CCR7 defined naive CD8 cells, a population that excluded terminally differentiated effector memory CD45RA+ cells. Sequences were obtained from naive CD8+ T cells sorted from blood. Receptor source: a man aged 18-30 years in good health.

V is TRBV27 and J is TRBJ2-1; the D gene is possibly TRBD2 (6 bases). The ends were cut back, 2 bases at V and 9 bases at J, with 14 bases in the middle. The CDR3 contains 14 residues. CDR1 and CDR2 from the germline V gene are MNHEY and SMNVEV (reference sequence). CDR3 sequence: CASSLAGDFIEQFF. In DNA form, the CDR3 reads TGTGCCAGCAGTTTAGCCGGGGACTTCATTGAGCAGTTCTTC.

This sequence joins TRBV27 and TRBJ1-2; 9 bases match TRBD1. The V segment lost 1 base and the J segment 4 bases; nucleotides outside the gene matches: 4. Germline V gene sequence: CDR1 MNHEY, CDR2 SMNVEV (reference sequence). This CDR3 region has 15 residues. In DNA, the CDR3 is TGTGCCAGCAGTTTATGGGGACAGGGTCCCTATGGCTACACCTTC. It is translated as CASSLWGQGPYGYTF.

As to this clone: Different DNA sequences within this sample yield the same CDR3. The chain uses TRBV19 and TRBJ1-6, with unresolved D. The V gene lost 0 bases and the J gene lost 0 bases, with 9 bases spanning the gap. Germline assignment: CDR1 LNHDA and CDR2 SQIVND (reference sequence). There are 17 residues in the CDR3. CDR3 sequence: CASSIDLESSYNSPLHF. The DNA for the CDR3 is TGTGCCAGTAGTATAGATCTCGAAAGCTCCTATAATTCACCCCTCCACTTT. Complete variable domain (other parts from reference TRBV19 and TRBJ1-6): DGGITQSPKYLFRKEGQNVTLSCEQNLNHDAMYWYRQDPGQGLRLIYYSQIVNDFQKGDIAEGYSVSREKKESFPLTVTSAQKNPTAFYLCASSIDLESSYNSPLHFGNGTRLTVT.

The chain joins TRBV28 to TRBJ1-2; perhaps TRBD1 as D (6 bases). Trimming took off 5 bases at V and 4 bases at J, with 23 bases between the two ends. The length of the CDR3 is 17 residues. Germline CDR1 reads MDHEN; CDR2 reads SYDVKM. The CDR3 bases are TGTGCCAGCAGTGGCGGGGAATGGGGGACAATCGGCTATGGCTACACCTTC. It is translated as CASSGGEWGTIGYGYTF.

This chain connects TRBV15 to TRBJ2-2, with no clear D. Trimming removed 5 bases from V and 0 bases from J, with 13 bases in between. Germline-derived CDR1 and CDR2 are LNHNV and YYDKDF (reference sequence). This CDR3 has 16 amino acids. Written as DNA, the CDR3 is TGTGCCACCAGCGGATTCCCAACAGCGAACACCGGGGAGCTGTTTTTT. Amino acid sequence: CATSGFPTANTGELFF.

The rearrangement uses TRBV4-1 and TRBJ2-1, with a weak D call TRBD1 (6 bases). The length of the CDR3 is 15 residues. The germline V and J ends were trimmed by 1 base and 8 bases, with 15 bases remaining between them. Germline-derived CDR1 and CDR2 are MGHRA and YSYEKL. The CDR3 loop reads CASSQAWTATDEQFF. In nucleotides, the CDR3 is TGCGCCAGCAGCCAAGCCTGGACAGCTACCGATGAGCAGTTCTTC.

The chain employs TRBV29-1 and TRBJ2-3, with D possibly being TRBD1 (6 bases). V lost 3 bases to trimming and J lost 4 bases, with 14 bases between them. Germline V gene lookup returns CDR1 SQVTM and CDR2 ANQGSEA. The CDR3 is 14 amino acids. This CDR3 reads CSVDSGGEADTQYF. CDR3 sequence (DNA): TGCAGCGTTGATAGTGGGGGCGAGGCAGATACGCAGTATTTT.

The V call is TRBV6-6, the J call TRBJ1-2; D remains ambiguous. Trimming removed 0 bases at V and 3 bases at J, with 11 bases between. Germline V gene lookup returns CDR1 MNHNY and CDR2 SVGAGI (reference sequence). This CDR3 comprises 15 residues. CDR3 protein: CASSYSSDVYYGYTF. DNA for the CDR3: TGTGCCAGCAGTTACTCTTCGGACGTTTACTATGGCTACACCTTC.

The chain joins TRBV11-2 to TRBJ2-3; D remains unclear. CDR3 length: 14 residues. The V gene lost 0 bases and the J gene lost 6 bases, with 10 bases spanning the gap. Germline values: CDR1 SGHAT, CDR2 FQNNGV. In DNA form, the CDR3 reads TGTGCCAGCAGCTTAGATGATTTCAGGGATACGCAGTATTTT. It is translated as CASSLDDFRDTQYF.

A word on this clone: Other DNA variants within this sample encode the same CDR3. V usage is TRBV6-5 and J usage is TRBJ1-1, with a weak D call TRBD1 (5 bases). This CDR3 spans 13 amino acids. Between the trimmed V and J ends, which lost 2 bases and 4 bases, there was a span of 8 bases. CDR1 is MNHEY and CDR2 is SVGAGI in the germline V gene. The DNA of the CDR3 is TGTGCCAGCAGTTACACGGGGCCCACTGAAGCTTTCTTT. Protein: CASSYTGPTEAFF.

The count of this clone is one. The chain carries TRBV9 and TRBJ2-1; TRBD2 aligns across 7 bases. Germline assignment: CDR1 SGDLS and CDR2 YYNGEE. This CDR3 comprises 14 residues. The J segment lost 9 bases and the V segment lost 3 bases, leaving 9 bases of the junction unmatched. This CDR3 reads CASSGRTSSREQFF. CDR3 nucleotide sequence: TGTGCCAGCAGCGGCCGGACTAGTTCCCGTGAGCAGTTCTTC.

The rearrangement uses TRBV6-1 and TRBJ2-2, with D perhaps matching TRBD1 or TRBD2 (5 bases each). The CDR3 totals 17 residues. Germline CDR1 and CDR2: MNHNS and SASEGT. V lost 4 bases, J lost 6 bases, and 21 bases lay in between. CDR3 loop: CASSALRDRAGPGELFF. The CDR3 DNA follows: TGTGCCAGCAGTGCTCTCCGGGACCGGGCCGGTCCCGGGGAGCTGTTTTTT.

The rearrangement links TRBV7-9 to TRBJ2-3; 9 nucleotides align to TRBD2. This CDR3 has 16 amino acids. V was clipped by 1 base and J by 2 bases; unmatched bases: 4. CDR1 and CDR2 from the germline V gene are SEHNR and FQNEAQ (reference sequence). The CDR3 region has the DNA TGTGCCAGCAGCTTAGAGAGCGGGGGGACCACAGATACGCAGTATTTT. Translation: CASSLESGGTTDTQYF.

J is TRBJ1-2 and V is TRBV11-2; TRBD1 might be the D (5 bases). V was shortened by 1 base and J by 4 bases, with 19 bases between the two germline ends. The V gene's germline CDR1 is SGHAT and CDR2 FQNNGV. The CDR3 has 17 residues. CDR3 bases: TGTGCCAGCAGCTTAGGGGAGGGACTGAGCCCCCTCTATGGCTACACCTTC. Translation: CASSLGEGLSPLYGYTF.

Here the CDR3 DNA reads TGTGCCAGCACCCAAACAGGGTTCGATGGTTCACCCCTCCACTTT. This codes for CASTQTGFDGSPLHF. The chain recombines TRBV6-5 with TRBJ1-6, with D perhaps matching TRBD1 (6 bases). Trimming left V 7 bases short and J 9 bases short, with 19 bases between. This CDR3 has 15 residues. Per the germline V gene, CDR1 is MNHEY and CDR2 is SVGAGI.

The V gene is TRBV5-4, the J gene TRBJ2-7; D might be TRBD1 or TRBD2, each matching 5 bases. This CDR3 spans 14 amino acids. Deletions cut 4 bases from V and 3 bases from J, with 14 bases between. From germline, CDR1 is SGHNT and CDR2 YYREEE (reference sequence). CDR3: CASSDRQGVYEQYF. CDR3 coding DNA: TGTGCCAGCAGCGATCGGCAGGGAGTCTACGAGCAGTACTTC.

The genes are TRBV7-2 and TRBJ2-5, with D unresolved. Germline assignment: CDR1 SGHTA and CDR2 FQGNSA. With 0 bases removed from V and 0 bases from J, the gap between germline ends came to 5 bases. The CDR3 runs to 14 residues. This CDR3 reads CASSLAYNQETQYF. CDR3 bases: TGTGCCAGCAGCTTAGCTTATAACCAAGAGACCCAGTACTTC.

The V call is TRBV10-2, the J call TRBJ2-5; 7 bases align to TRBD2. J lost 1 base, V lost 4 bases, and 6 bases had no gene match. CDR1 is WSHSY and CDR2 is SAAADI in the germline V gene. This CDR3 spans 15 amino acids. CDR3 sequence reads: CASSGEGRGQETQYF. In DNA, the CDR3 is TGCGCCAGCAGTGGGGAGGGTAGGGGCCAAGAGACCCAGTACTTC.

This clone was recorded a few times. The chain links TRBV2 to TRBJ2-7; TRBD2 might be the D (6 bases). The CDR3 covers 14 residues. Germline V gene lookup returns CDR1 SNHLY and CDR2 FYNNEI. V was trimmed by 3 bases and J by 2 bases, leaving 11 bases between them. Here the CDR3 reads CASSDEAGTYEQYF. CDR3 DNA sequence: TGTGCCAGCAGTGATGAGGCGGGGACCTACGAGCAGTACTTC.

The J gene is TRBJ1-5, the V gene TRBV27; 9 bases map to TRBD1. V dropped 6 bases and J dropped 6; count of bases not matched to a gene: 6. CDR1 and CDR2 (germline): MNHEY, SMNVEV (reference sequence). This CDR3 is built from 14 residues. The CDR3 coding sequence is TGTGCCAGCAGGATAACGGGACAGGGTCAGCCCCAGCATTTT. Translation: CASRITGQGQPQHF.

The gene calls are TRBV11-2 and TRBJ2-1; TRBD2 matches at 16 bases. Losses at the gene ends were 0 bases for V and 2 bases for J; bases not matched to a gene: 7. CDR1 and CDR2 from the germline V gene are SGHAT and FQNNGV. CDR3 length: 20 amino acids. CDR3 sequence: CASSLDPGTSGRGTYNEQFF. CDR3 DNA sequence: TGTGCCAGCAGCTTAGATCCTGGGACTAGCGGGAGGGGTACCTACAATGAGCAGTTCTTC.